Below are 7 T cell receptor beta chains sequenced from a single sample in a study of blood T cell repertoires in COVID-19. The data were produced by immunoSEQ multiplex PCR, yet TCRdb's version contains in-frame clones alone and is incomplete. The repertoire holds roughly 200,000 clones, with about 85% as singletons. The sample taken for sequencing was peripheral blood. Receptors were obtained from a woman in her sixties with acute or convalescent COVID-19.

The genes are TRBV9 and TRBJ1-1; tentatively, D is TRBD1 (6 bases). V lost 0 bases to trimming and J lost 1 base, with 13 bases between them. Per the germline V gene, CDR1 is SGDLS and CDR2 is YYNGEE. This CDR3 has 16 residues. The CDR3 nucleotides read TGTGCCAGCAGCGTAGAGGCAGGGGATAGGAACACTGAAGCTTTCTTT. Protein product: CASSVEAGDRNTEAFF.

This sequence joins TRBV29-1 and TRBJ1-2; 10 bases align to TRBD1. The CDR3 has 14 residues. In germline, CDR1 is SQVTM, CDR2 ANQGSEA. The V gene end was trimmed by 1 base and the J gene end by 7 bases; junction bases not matched to a gene: 6. CDR3 residues: CSVEGDRGFSGYTF. CDR3 DNA sequence: TGCAGCGTTGAAGGGGACAGGGGTTTTAGTGGCTACACCTTC.

This clone was picked up a small number of times. The chain uses TRBV7-6 and TRBJ2-5, with a tentative D call TRBD1 (7 bases). The CDR3 spans 14 residues. V was trimmed by 5 bases and J by 2 bases, leaving 12 bases between them. Germline V lookup: CDR1 SGHVS, CDR2 FNYEAQ. Here the CDR3 DNA reads TGTGCCAGCAGCCGACAGGGACTTCAAGAGACCCAGTACTTC. It translates to CASSRQGLQETQYF.

V and J are TRBV19 and TRBJ2-7; tentatively, D is TRBD1 (6 bases). The CDR3 length is 17 residues. The germline gives CDR1 LNHDA, CDR2 SQIVND (reference sequence). V was pared by 1 base and J by 2 bases, with 18 bases between. CDR3 protein: CASSIVSGVLGAYEQYF. CDR3 in DNA: TGTGCCAGTAGTATAGTATCAGGGGTCCTCGGAGCCTACGAGCAGTACTTC.

The chain couples TRBV29-1 to TRBJ1-2; tentatively, D is TRBD1 (6 bases). The V and J ends lost 4 bases and 2 bases respectively, with 32 bases between them. The CDR3 runs 20 residues. Germline assignment: CDR1 SQVTM and CDR2 ANQGSEA. CDR3 protein: CSVGPQRPGRNRVGNYGYTF. Written as DNA, the CDR3 is TGCAGCGTTGGTCCACAACGCCCGGGCCGTAACAGGGTCGGAAACTATGGCTACACCTTC.

The J gene is TRBJ2-7, the V gene TRBV27, with TRBD2 as a possible D gene (6 bases). Germline lookup yields CDR1 MNHEY and CDR2 SMNVEV (reference sequence). This CDR3 is 13 amino acids long. The ends were cut back, 6 bases at V and 3 bases at J, with 12 bases in the middle. This chain's CDR3 is CASRGRGYYEQYF. The CDR3 nucleotides are TGTGCCAGCAGGGGGCGGGGATACTACGAGCAGTACTTC.

The chain employs TRBV19 and TRBJ1-5, with TRBD1 matching 9 bases. Trimming cost V 4 bases and J 5 bases; bases outside gene matches: 3. CDR1 and CDR2 (germline): LNHDA, SQIVND (reference sequence). CDR3 length equals 14 residues. The DNA for the CDR3 is TGTGCCAGTAGTAGTACAGGGGGCCATCAGCCCCAGCATTTT. It codes for CASSSTGGHQPQHF.